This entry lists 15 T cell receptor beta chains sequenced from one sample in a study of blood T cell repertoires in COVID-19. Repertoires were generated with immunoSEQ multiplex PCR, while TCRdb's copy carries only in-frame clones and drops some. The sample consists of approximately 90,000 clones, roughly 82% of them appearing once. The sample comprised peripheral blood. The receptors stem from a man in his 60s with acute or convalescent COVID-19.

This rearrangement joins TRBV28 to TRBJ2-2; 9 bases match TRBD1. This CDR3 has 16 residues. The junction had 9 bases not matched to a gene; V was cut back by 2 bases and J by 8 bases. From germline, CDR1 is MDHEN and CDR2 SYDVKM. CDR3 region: CASSLQTGGASGELFF. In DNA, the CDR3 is TGTGCCAGCAGTTTACAAACAGGGGGCGCGTCGGGGGAGCTGTTTTTT.

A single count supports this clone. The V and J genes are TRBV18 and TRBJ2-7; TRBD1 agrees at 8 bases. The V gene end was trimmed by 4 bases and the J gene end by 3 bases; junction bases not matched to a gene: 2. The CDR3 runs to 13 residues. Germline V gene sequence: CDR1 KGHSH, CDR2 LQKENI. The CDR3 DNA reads TGTGCCAGCTCACGGGACAGGAGCTACGAGCAGTACGTC. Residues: CASSRDRSYEQYV.

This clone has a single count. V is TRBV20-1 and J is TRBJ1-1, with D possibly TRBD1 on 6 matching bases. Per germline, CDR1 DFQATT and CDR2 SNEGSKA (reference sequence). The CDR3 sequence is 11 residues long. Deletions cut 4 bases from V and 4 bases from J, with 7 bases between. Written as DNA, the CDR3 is TGCAGTGCTAACAGGGCCACTGAAGCTTTCTTT. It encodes CSANRATEAFF.

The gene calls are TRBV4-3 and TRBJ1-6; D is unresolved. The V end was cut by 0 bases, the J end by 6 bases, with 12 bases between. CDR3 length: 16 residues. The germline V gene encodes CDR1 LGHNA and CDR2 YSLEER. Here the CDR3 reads CASSQDEGRINSPLHF. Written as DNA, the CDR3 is TGCGCCAGCAGCCAAGACGAGGGTCGGATTAATTCACCCCTCCACTTT.

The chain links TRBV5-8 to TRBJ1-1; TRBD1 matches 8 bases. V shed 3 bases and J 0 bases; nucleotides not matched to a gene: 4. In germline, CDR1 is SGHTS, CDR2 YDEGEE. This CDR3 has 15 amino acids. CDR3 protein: CASSSQGQVNTEAFF. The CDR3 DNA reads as TGTGCCAGCAGCTCCCAGGGACAGGTGAACACTGAAGCTTTCTTT.

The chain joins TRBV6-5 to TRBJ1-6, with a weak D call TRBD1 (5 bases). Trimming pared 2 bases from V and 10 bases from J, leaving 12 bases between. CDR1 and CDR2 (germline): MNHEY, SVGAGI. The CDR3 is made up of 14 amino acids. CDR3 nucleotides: TGTGCCAGCAGTTACGGCAGGGAAAGCTCACCCCTCCACTTT. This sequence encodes CASSYGRESSPLHF.

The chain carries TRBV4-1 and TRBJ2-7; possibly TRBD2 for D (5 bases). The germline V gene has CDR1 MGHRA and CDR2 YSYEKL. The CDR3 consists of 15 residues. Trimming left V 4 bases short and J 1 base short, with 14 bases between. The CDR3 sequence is CASSRDSTGSYEQYV. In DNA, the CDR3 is TGCGCCAGCAGCCGAGACTCCACGGGATCCTACGAGCAGTACGTC.

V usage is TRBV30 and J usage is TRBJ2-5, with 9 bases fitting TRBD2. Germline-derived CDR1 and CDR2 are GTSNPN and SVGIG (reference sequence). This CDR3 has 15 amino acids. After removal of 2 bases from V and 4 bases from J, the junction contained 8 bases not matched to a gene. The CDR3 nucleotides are TGTGCCTGGAGTACCCGGCTAGCGGGGACAGAGACCCAGTACTTC. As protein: CAWSTRLAGTETQYF.

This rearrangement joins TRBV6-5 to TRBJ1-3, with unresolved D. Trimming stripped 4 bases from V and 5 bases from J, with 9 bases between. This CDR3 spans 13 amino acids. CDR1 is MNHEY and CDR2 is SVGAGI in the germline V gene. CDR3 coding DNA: TGTGCCAGCAGTTTGAGACTACGAAACACCATATATTTT. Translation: CASSLRLRNTIYF.

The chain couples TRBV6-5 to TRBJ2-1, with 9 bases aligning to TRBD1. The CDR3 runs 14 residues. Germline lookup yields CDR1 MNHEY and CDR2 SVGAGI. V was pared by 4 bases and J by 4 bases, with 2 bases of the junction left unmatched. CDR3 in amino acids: CASSLGQGYNEQFF. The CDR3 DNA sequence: TGTGCCAGCAGTTTAGGACAGGGGTACAATGAGCAGTTCTTC.

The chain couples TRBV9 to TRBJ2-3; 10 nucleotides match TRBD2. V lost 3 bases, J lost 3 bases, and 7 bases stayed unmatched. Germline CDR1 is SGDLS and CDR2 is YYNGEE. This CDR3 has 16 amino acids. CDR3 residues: CASSGGLARGTDTQYF. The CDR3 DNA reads TGTGCCAGCAGCGGGGGACTAGCGAGGGGGACAGATACGCAGTATTTT.

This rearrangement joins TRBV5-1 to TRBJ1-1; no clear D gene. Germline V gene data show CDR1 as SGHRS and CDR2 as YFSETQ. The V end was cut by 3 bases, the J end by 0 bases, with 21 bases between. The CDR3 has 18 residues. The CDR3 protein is CASSSGPGAGFMNTEAFF. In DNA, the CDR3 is TGCGCCAGCAGCTCCGGACCGGGAGCTGGTTTCATGAACACTGAAGCTTTCTTT.

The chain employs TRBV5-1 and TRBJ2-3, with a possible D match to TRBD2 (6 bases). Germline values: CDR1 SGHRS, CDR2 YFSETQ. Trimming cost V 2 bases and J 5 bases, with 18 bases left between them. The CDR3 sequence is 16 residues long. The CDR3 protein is CASSLFGGGRKDTQYF. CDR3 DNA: TGCGCCAGCAGCTTATTCGGGGGAGGTCGTAAAGATACGCAGTATTTT.

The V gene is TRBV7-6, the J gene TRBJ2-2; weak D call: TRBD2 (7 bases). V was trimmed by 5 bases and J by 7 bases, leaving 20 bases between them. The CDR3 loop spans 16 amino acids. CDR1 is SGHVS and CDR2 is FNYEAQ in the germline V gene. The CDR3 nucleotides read TGTGCCAGCAGCCCCTTTGGGGGGGGCCGTAGCGGGGAGCTGTTTTTT. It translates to CASSPFGGGRSGELFF.

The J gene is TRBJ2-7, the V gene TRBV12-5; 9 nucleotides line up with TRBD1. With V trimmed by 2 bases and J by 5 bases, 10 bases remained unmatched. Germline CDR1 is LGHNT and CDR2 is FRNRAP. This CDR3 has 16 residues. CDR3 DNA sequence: TGTGCTAGTGGTTTGAGCCCGGGACAGGGTTCTGACGAGCAGTACTTC. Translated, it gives CASGLSPGQGSDEQYF.